This T cell receptor (beta chain) comes out of a study of shared clonotypes between healthy human individuals (dated by TCRdb to between 2020 and 2021). As for the study more broadly: The cohort included three men and a couple of women between 18 and 49 years of age. For each donor, CD4 naive and CD4 memory were each given three plates, CD8 naive was given two plates, and CD8 memory was given one plate. To estimate repertoire size and how much clonotypes are shared between individuals, the study performed deep sequencing of blood TCR repertoires from five healthy adults. To increase sequencing depth and limit assay-specific biases, different laboratories used diverse techniques to prepare libraries and sequence TCR repertoires. Per donor, leukapheresis produced somewhere between about 0.8 and 9.5 billion PBMCs.

General findings and caveats noted by the study authors: Even with the large sequencing depth, rarefaction of the sorted-subset datasets indicated that sequencing was incomplete. Higher generation probabilities were observed for clonotypes shared by all four sorted-subset donors than for non-shared clonotypes. When several donors were compared, the shared fraction of clonotypes was about 5% for naive CD4, about 4% for naive CD8, 2% to 2.5% for memory CD4, and 0.3% to 0.5% for memory CD8. Estimated clonotype richness was generally larger for naive than for memory subsets. Because the study included a small number of donors, the genetic and exposure-history diversity represented was limited. Sampling was restricted to blood, and TCR repertoires in tissues likely differ from the TCR repertoires found in blood. Based on pairwise subsampling, the degree of clonotype sharing among donors was expected to be affected by sequencing depth.

TCR CDR3 regions were amplified from genomic DNA by multiplex PCR using the deep immunoSEQ assay. Genomic DNA extracted from each cell subset was distributed evenly over all wells of several immunoSEQ 96-well plates, and each plate served as one replicate. For sorted subsets, about 200 ng genomic DNA, equal to 30,000 or so T cell genomes, was loaded into each replicate PCR. Purified libraries were measured with a Qubit 3.0 fluorometer, size-checked on a Bioanalyzer 2100, and measured again with the KAPA Library Quantification kit. Every immunoSEQ 96-well plate was sequenced on a separate single-read 150-cycle Illumina NextSeq 550 flow cell. The study's processing was this. The immunoSEQ output contained only junctional sequences without quality scores, so filtering could not match that applied to full-length reads. Sequences were annotated with PyIR, a Python wrapper for IgBLAST v1.9, and V/J genes and CDR3 were assigned using IMGT germline references. Reads with weak V/J assignments (E-value above 1e-6), missing CDR3, stop codons, out-of-frame junctions, or ambiguous translated residues were removed. V3J clonotypes were defined by identical inferred V gene, J gene, and CDR3 amino acid sequence. Percentage overlap between repertoires was computed as shared unique clonotypes divided by the size of the smaller repertoire. Repertoire richness was assessed with RTK rarefaction, the Chao1 estimator, and Recon v2.1 estimates of unobserved clonotypes. OLGA was used to compute generation probabilities for all TCRbeta clonotypes that the gDNA method yielded from several donors. The clones in this table, taken by TCRdb from immuneACCESS, are in-frame only. Not every clone is retained; where verified, under half of the shortfall comes from an unresolved V gene, and the cause of the rest is unknown. V, J and clone size are those of that table, while D and trimming were read from the DNA. The sample data list about 330,000 clones, and about 74% of these were observed just once. About 9.4% of the sample rests with the top ten.

Healthy HIV-negative adults with no recently reported acute infections or vaccinations were included as donors. Every donor was a Caucasian adult residing in Nashville, Tennessee, USA. Magnetic negative selection was used to enrich CD4+ T cells, after which naive cells were positively selected on CD45RA and the negative fraction became the memory subset. Blood was obtained by leukapheresis, after which PBMCs were separated by Ficoll-Histopaque density gradient centrifugation and cryopreserved in liquid nitrogen vapor phase. Analytical flow cytometry was used to check the purity and quantity of every magnetically sorted T cell population. Genomic DNA was isolated from every sorted fraction and measured by UV absorbance on a Nanodrop 2000c. The junction shows trimming of 5 bases on V and 4 bases on J, plus 20 bases between the germline ends. Inclusive of the bounding cysteine and phenylalanine, the CDR3 is 16 residues long. Kept here is only the CDR3 DNA, which spans 48 bases and is read in frame from base 1. CDR1 and CDR2 are drawn from the germline V gene: SGHAT, FQNNGV.

A word on this clone: The target of this receptor is not known. Per-base qualities were not stored, and no clone one base away is much larger.

The receptor chain draws on TRBV11-2 and TRBJ1-1; there is no confident call for the D gene. The sequenced sample consisted of memory CD4+ T cells sorted from blood. The label giving this sample's cell subset or site can be read as: CD45RA-negative fraction. This clonotype was sampled from a young man in good health. The DNA reads as follows: TGTGCCAGCAGCCCCTTAAATCGTCTAAATCCCACTGAAGCTTTCTTT. Its translation is CASSPLNRLNPTEAFF.